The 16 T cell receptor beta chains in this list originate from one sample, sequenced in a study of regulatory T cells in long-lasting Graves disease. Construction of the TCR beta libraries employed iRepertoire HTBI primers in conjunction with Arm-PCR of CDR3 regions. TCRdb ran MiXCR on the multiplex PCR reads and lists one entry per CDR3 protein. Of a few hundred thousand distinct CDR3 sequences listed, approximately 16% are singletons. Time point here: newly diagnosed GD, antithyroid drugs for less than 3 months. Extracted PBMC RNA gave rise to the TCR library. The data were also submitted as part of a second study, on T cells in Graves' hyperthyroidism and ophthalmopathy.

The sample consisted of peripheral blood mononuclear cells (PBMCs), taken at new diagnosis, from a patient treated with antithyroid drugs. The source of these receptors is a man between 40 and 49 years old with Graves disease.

The CDR3 coding sequence is TGTGCCAGCAGTTCCGAGACGGGACTGACGGGAGGCTACACCTTC. It codes for CASSSETGLTGGYTF. The chain recombines TRBV28 with TRBJ1-2; D perhaps matches TRBD1 (5 bases). Germline V gives CDR1 MDHEN, CDR2 SYDVKM. There are 15 residues in the CDR3. The ends were cut back, 4 bases at V and 8 bases at J, with 20 bases in the middle.

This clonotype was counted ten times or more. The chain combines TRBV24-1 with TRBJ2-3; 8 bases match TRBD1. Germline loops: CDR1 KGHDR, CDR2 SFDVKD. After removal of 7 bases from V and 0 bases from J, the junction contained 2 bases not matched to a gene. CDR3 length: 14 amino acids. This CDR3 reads CATRQGASTDTQYF. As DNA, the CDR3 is TGTGCCACCAGGCAGGGGGCTAGCACAGATACGCAGTATTTT.

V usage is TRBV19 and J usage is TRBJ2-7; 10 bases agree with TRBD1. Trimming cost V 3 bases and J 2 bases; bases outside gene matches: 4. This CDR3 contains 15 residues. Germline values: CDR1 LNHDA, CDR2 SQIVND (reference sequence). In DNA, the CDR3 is TGTGCCAGTAGTATCTCCGGGACAGGGGCCTACGAGCAGTACTTC. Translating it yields CASSISGTGAYEQYF.

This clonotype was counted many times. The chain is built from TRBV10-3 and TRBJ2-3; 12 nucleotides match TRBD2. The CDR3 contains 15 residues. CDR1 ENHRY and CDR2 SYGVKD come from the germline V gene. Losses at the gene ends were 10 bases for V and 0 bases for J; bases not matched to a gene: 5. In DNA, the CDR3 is TGTGCCACGGGGACTAGCGGGTTAAGCACAGATACGCAGTATTTT. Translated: CATGTSGLSTDTQYF.

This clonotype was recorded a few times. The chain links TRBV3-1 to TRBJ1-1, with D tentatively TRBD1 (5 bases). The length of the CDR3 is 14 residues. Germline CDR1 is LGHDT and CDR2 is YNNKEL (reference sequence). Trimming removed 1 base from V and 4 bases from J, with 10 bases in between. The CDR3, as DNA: TGTGCCAGCAGCCAAGTGGGGGGGGGCACTGAAGCTTTCTTT. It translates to CASSQVGGGTEAFF.

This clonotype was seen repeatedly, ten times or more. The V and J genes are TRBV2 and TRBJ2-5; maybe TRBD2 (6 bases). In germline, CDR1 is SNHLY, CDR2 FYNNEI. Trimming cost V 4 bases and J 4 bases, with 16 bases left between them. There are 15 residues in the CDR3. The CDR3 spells CASSGDGGHGETQYF. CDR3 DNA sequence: TGTGCCAGCAGTGGGGACGGAGGGCACGGAGAGACCCAGTACTTC.

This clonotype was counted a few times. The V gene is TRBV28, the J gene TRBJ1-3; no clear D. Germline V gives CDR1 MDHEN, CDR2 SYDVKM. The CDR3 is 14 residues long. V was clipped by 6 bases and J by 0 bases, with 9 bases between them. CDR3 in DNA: TGTGCCAGCAGACGACGGGGCTCTGGAAACACCATATATTTT. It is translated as CASRRRGSGNTIYF.

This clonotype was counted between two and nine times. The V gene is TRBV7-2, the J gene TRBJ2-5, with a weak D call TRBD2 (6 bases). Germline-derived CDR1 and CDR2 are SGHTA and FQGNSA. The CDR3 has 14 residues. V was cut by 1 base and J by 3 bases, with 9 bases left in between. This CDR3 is CASSLVTGEETQYF. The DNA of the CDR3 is TGTGCCAGCAGCTTAGTAACGGGGGAAGAGACCCAGTACTTC.

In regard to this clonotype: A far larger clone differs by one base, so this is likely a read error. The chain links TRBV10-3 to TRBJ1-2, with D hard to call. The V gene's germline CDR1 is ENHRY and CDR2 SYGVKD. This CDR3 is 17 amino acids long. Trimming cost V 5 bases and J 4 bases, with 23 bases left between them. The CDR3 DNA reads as TGTGCCATCAGTTGGTCAGGAGGGCCTACGGGCTCCTATGGCTACACCTTC. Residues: CAISWSGGPTGSYGYTF.

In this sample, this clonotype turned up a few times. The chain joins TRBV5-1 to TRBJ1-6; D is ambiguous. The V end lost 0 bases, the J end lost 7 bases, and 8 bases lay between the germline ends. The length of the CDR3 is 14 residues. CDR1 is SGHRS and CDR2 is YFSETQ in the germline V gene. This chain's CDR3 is CASSLASENSPLHF. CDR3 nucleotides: TGCGCCAGCAGCTTGGCCTCCGAGAATTCACCCCTCCACTTT. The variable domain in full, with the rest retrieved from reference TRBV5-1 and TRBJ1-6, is KAGVTQTPRYLIKTRGQQVTLSCSPISGHRSVSWYQQTPGQGLQFLFEYFSETQRNKGNFPGRFSGRQFSNSRSEMNVSTLELGDSALYLCASSLASENSPLHFGNGTRLTVT.

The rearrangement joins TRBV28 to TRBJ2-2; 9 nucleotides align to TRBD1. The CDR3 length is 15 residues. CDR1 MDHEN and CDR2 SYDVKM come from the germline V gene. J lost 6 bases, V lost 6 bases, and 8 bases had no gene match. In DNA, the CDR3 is TGTGCCAGCAGCAGACAGGGGGGTAAGGCCGGGGAGCTGTTTTTT. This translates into CASSRQGGKAGELFF.

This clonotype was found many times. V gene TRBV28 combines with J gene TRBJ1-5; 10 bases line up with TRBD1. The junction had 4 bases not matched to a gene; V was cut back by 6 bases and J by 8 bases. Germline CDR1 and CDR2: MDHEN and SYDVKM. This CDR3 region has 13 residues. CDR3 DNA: TGTGCCAGCAGACCTGGGACAGGGGAGCCCCAGCATTTT. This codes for CASRPGTGEPQHF. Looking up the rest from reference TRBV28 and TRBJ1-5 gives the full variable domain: DVKVTQSSRYLVKRTGEKVFLECVQDMDHENMFWYRQDPGLGLRLIYFSYDVKMKEKGDIPEGYSVSREKKERFSLILESASTNQTSMYLCASRPGTGEPQHFGDGTRLSIL.

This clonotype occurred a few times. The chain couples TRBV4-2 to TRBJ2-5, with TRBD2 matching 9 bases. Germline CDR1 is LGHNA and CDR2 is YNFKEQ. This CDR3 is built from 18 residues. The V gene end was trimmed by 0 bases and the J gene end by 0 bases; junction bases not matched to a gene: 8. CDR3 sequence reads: CASSQDLRGGAYQETQYF. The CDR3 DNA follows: TGTGCCAGCAGCCAAGACCTGCGGGGGGGGGCGTACCAAGAGACCCAGTACTTC.

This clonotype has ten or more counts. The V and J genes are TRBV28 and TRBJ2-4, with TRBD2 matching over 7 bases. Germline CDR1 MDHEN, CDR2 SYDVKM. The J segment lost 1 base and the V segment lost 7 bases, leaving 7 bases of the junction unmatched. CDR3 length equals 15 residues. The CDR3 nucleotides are TGTGCCAGCACTCTCCGGGGGGTGGCCAAAAACATTCAGTACTTC. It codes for CASTLRGVAKNIQYF. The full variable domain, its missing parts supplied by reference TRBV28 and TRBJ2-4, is DVKVTQSSRYLVKRTGEKVFLECVQDMDHENMFWYRQDPGLGLRLIYFSYDVKMKEKGDIPEGYSVSREKKERFSLILESASTNQTSMYLCASTLRGVAKNIQYFGAGTRLSVL.

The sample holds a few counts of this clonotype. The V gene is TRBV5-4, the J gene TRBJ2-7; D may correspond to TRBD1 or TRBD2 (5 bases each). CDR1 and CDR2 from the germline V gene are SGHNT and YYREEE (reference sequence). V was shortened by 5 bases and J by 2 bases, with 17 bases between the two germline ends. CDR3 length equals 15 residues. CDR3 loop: CASSQAGALTYEQYF. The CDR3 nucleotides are TGTGCCAGCAGTCAAGCCGGGGCACTGACCTACGAGCAGTACTTC.

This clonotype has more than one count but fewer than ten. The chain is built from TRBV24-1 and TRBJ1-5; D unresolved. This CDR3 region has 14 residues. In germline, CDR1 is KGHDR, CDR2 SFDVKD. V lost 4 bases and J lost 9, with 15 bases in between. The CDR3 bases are TGTGCCACCAGTGACGGGCCACGAGAACGGCCCCAGCATTTT. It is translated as CATSDGPRERPQHF.